This T cell receptor beta chain was captured in a study of blood T cell repertoires in COVID-19 (dated by TCRdb to between 2020 and 2021). Broadly, across the study: The collaborator samples originated in the United States, Italy and Spain and spanned the acute and convalescent phases of COVID-19. The prospective study material was composed of cDNA or gDNA derived from T cells, B-cell-depleted T cells, or PBMCs. Subjects who had been exposed to COVID-19, were actively infected with it, or had recovered from it provided the deeply sampled blood TCRbeta repertoires that made up the dataset. The repertoires were made available in a free public database intended to serve as a resource for research on the immune response to SARS-CoV-2. The samples were drawn from the first 160 participants of the ongoing ImmuneRACE study and from 1,200 or so subjects provided by 6 global collaborators. Sample metadata almost always included a de-identified subject ID, COVID-19 status, age in years and sex. Where HLA class I and class II types were available, the types were taken from metadata supplied by the sample provider, not from assay-based typing.

Findings and caveats that apply to the study as a whole: The quantity of clinical and demographic metadata differed by source and by participant and was supplied without curation.

Including the terminal cysteine and phenylalanine, the CDR3 comprises 15 residues. Kept here is only the CDR3 DNA, which spans 45 bases and is read in frame from base 1. The germline V gene yields SGDLS for CDR1 and YYNGEE for CDR2. Here V drops 0 bases and J drops 4 bases, and the junction holds 2 bases not matched to any gene. One collaborating source in Seattle enrolled patients during active infection and followed them longitudinally through the course of disease. Collaborating institutions collected whole blood in K2EDTA tubes following their own protocols. For TCRbeta analysis, collaborator samples were shipped as frozen whole blood, as isolated PBMCs, or as DNA extracted from either sample type. TCRbeta CDR3 regions were amplified from genomic DNA by means of the immunoSEQ Assay, a bias-controlled multiplex PCR. The study's processing was this. Within the assay, amplification of reference gene primers was used to estimate how many nucleated cells each sample contained. To quantify the absolute abundance of each unique TCRbeta CDR3 rearrangement, sequence reads were collapsed and filtered. For each sample, productive Simpson clonality was calculated by taking the square root of Simpson's diversity index across productive rearrangements. What TCRdb holds here is the immuneACCESS table cut down to in-frame rearrangements. Part of the clones is not present; checked against another copy, under half of the missing clones reflect an unresolved V gene, and the others are unexplained. D and trimming come from the DNA, and the V and J calls and clone size come from that table. This sample has about 360,000 clones in its table, and roughly 90% of those were observed once. The top ten hold 7.1% of the sample.

This clone appeared a single time. What this receptor recognizes is not known. Base qualities were left out, and no much larger clone turns up one base away. Recombination joined TRBV9 with TRBJ2-1, with 9 bases in between that match TRBD1. This TCR came from a woman aged 55-69 years with COVID-19, enrolled during active disease. The sample consisted of peripheral blood. The sequenced DNA is TGTGCCAGCAGCGTAGTTGGACAGGGGTACAATGAGCAGTTCTTC. Its product reads: CASSVVGQGYNEQFF. Supplemented by the reference TRBV9 and TRBJ2-1 proteins around the CDR3, the complete variable domain is DSGVTQTPKHLITATGQRVTLRCSPRSGDLSVYWYQQSLDQGLQFLIQYYNGEERAKGNILERFSAQQFPDLHSELNLSSLELGDSALYFCASSVVGQGYNEQFFGPGTRLTVL.